Given below is one T cell receptor (beta chain) in context. The sample is drawn from a study of T cell changes during pregnancy in multiple sclerosis. CDR1 is LGHNA and CDR2 is YSLEER in the germline V gene. V shed 0 bases, J shed 2 bases, and the junction held 8 bases outside the gene matches. The CDR3 runs to 17 residues. Sequencing was performed with immunoSEQ multiplex PCR; in TCRdb, only in-frame clones are kept and a portion is missing. The sample holds roughly 14,000 clones, approximately 83% seen once. Sequences were derived from CD8+ T cells from peripheral blood mononuclear cells, sampled after pregnancy. This TCR derives from a female donor in good health, enrolled as a control in a pregnancy study. The genes are TRBV4-3 and TRBJ2-3, with TRBD1 matching over 7 bases. The CDR3 here is CASSQDLRDSFTDTQYF. CDR3 DNA sequence: TGCGCCAGCAGCCAAGATCTTAGGGACAGCTTCACAGATACGCAGTATTTT.